These T cell receptor beta chains were read from a single sample in a study of shared clonotypes between healthy human individuals. TCRdb's table, derived via immunoSEQ multiplex PCR, lists solely in-frame clones and lacks some. The table lists about 680,000 clones, around three quarters of them singletons. What was sequenced was memory CD4+ T cells sorted from blood. The receptor set was obtained from a woman aged 25-40 years in good health. CDR3s include the opening cysteine and the closing phenylalanine or tryptophan. Fields, in order: V gene, J gene, clone size, D gene, CDR3 protein, CDR3 DNA. A D gene is named only where the DNA matches it firmly. Expanded clones are given a class, and other clones once, few, many or no size at all.

>TRBV19|TRBJ1-2|.|.
CASSISRNEGGYTF
TGTGCCAGTAGTATCTCCAGAAACGAGGGCGGCTACACCTTC
>TRBV7-7|TRBJ2-5|few|TRBD2
CASSTGGLAGVETQYF
TGTGCCAGCAGCACCGGGGGGCTAGCGGGAGTGGAGACCCAGTACTTC
>TRBV14|TRBJ2-1|.|TRBD2
CASSLGTSGYNEQFF
TGTGCCAGCAGCCTCGGGACTAGCGGCTACAATGAGCAGTTCTTC
>TRBV18|TRBJ2-5|.|.
CASSPLSLQRANQETQYF
TGTGCCAGCTCACCATTGAGTCTCCAGCGGGCAAACCAAGAGACCCAGTACTTC
>TRBV6-1|TRBJ1-2|few|.
CASKTDLYGYTF
TGTGCCAGCAAGACTGACCTCTATGGCTACACCTTC
>TRBV6-6|TRBJ1-1|few|.
CASSYENEAFF
TGTGCCAGCAGTTATGAGAATGAAGCTTTCTTT
>TRBV19|TRBJ1-2|.|.
CASSPGEIGIYGYTF
TGTGCCAGTAGTCCCGGGGAAATAGGAATTTATGGCTACACCTTC
>TRBV27|TRBJ2-5|many|TRBD2
CASSSGLAGALGTQYF
TGTGCCAGCAGTTCCGGACTAGCGGGAGCGTTAGGGACCCAGTACTTC
>TRBV10-3|TRBJ1-5|once|.
CAISDYINQPQHF
TGTGCCATCAGTGATTACATAAATCAGCCCCAGCATTTT
>TRBV27|TRBJ2-7|.|TRBD2
CASSLGWTSVTYEQYF
TGTGCCAGCAGTTTAGGGTGGACTAGCGTCACCTACGAGCAGTACTTC
>TRBV7-2|TRBJ2-2|.|.
CASSVRGSGELFF
TGTGCCAGCAGCGTCAGGGGATCCGGGGAGCTGTTTTTT
>TRBV10-2|TRBJ1-1|few|.
CASSWGAEAFF
TGCGCCAGCAGTTGGGGGGCTGAAGCTTTCTTT
>TRBV7-3|TRBJ2-2|.|TRBD2
CASSLGLAENTGELFF
TGTGCCAGCAGCTTGGGACTAGCGGAGAACACCGGGGAGCTGTTTTTT
>TRBV19|TRBJ2-7|.|.
CASRSGADHYEQYF
TGTGCCAGTAGATCCGGGGCAGACCACTACGAGCAGTACTTC
>TRBV19|TRBJ1-5|once|.
CASNQNGENQPQHF
TGTGCCAGTAATCAGAACGGGGAGAATCAGCCCCAGCATTTT
>TRBV19|TRBJ1-2|many|.
CASSIVQPGQGYGYTF
TGTGCCAGTAGTATAGTACAGCCCGGGCAGGGCTATGGCTACACCTTC
>TRBV15|TRBJ2-5|.|.
CATSGGWETQYF
TGTGCCACCTCTGGGGGCTGGGAGACCCAGTACTTC
>TRBV7-9|TRBJ1-2|.|.
CASSLEGEGGYTF
TGTGCCAGCAGCTTAGAAGGGGAAGGTGGCTACACCTTC